A single sample is the source of the 29 T cell receptor beta chains below, sequenced in a study of T cell changes during pregnancy in multiple sclerosis. Assay used: immunoSEQ multiplex PCR; TCRdb lists only in-frame clones, some missing. The data hold around 35,000 clones, with about nine tenths observed a single time. This specimen consisted of CD8+ T cells from peripheral blood mononuclear cells, obtained in the first trimester of pregnancy. The receptor source for this set is a female donor with multiple sclerosis, enrolled in a pregnancy study.

The chain joins TRBV11-2 to TRBJ2-2, with D unclear. The CDR3 length is 13 residues. V gave up 1 base and J gave up 6 bases, with 6 bases separating them. The germline V gene encodes CDR1 SGHAT and CDR2 FQNNGV. Written as DNA, the CDR3 is TGTGCCAGCAGCTTAGGGGCAGCCGGGGAGCTGTTTTTT. Amino acids: CASSLGAAGELFF.

The chain uses TRBV14 and TRBJ2-7; D remains ambiguous. Germline CDR1 reads SGHDN; CDR2 reads FVKESK. This CDR3 has 15 amino acids. V was cut by 1 base and J by 3 bases, with 13 bases left in between. The CDR3 DNA is TGTGCCAGCAGCCAAGGCAGTGGAAGACTCTACGAGCAGTACTTC. Its translation is CASSQGSGRLYEQYF.

The chain is built from TRBV27 and TRBJ2-3; D ambiguous. The V end was cut by 3 bases, the J end by 4 bases, with 8 bases between. CDR3 size: 13 residues. The germline V gene has CDR1 MNHEY and CDR2 SMNVEV (reference sequence). CDR3 region: CASSFSSPDTQYF. The DNA of the CDR3 is TGTGCCAGCAGTTTTTCCTCTCCAGATACGCAGTATTTT.

The table lists this clone with a count of one. The V gene is TRBV19, the J gene TRBJ2-5; the match to TRBD2 covers 12 bases. The germline V gene has CDR1 LNHDA and CDR2 SQIVND (reference sequence). The J segment lost 2 bases and the V segment lost 3 bases, leaving 4 bases of the junction unmatched. The CDR3 covers 16 residues. The CDR3 nucleotides read TGTGCCAGTAGTATTAGCCTAGCGGGAGGGCAAGAGACCCAGTACTTC. Amino acid sequence: CASSISLAGGQETQYF.

The V and J genes are TRBV19 and TRBJ1-5; D is uncertain. The germline V gene has CDR1 LNHDA and CDR2 SQIVND (reference sequence). With 1 base removed from V and 0 bases from J, the gap between germline ends came to 7 bases. The CDR3 sequence is 15 residues long. CDR3 protein: CASSIGAASNQPQHF. The DNA for the CDR3 is TGTGCCAGTAGTATAGGGGCAGCTAGCAATCAGCCCCAGCATTTT.

The rearrangement joins TRBV19 to TRBJ2-7; D is perhaps TRBD2 (5 bases). The ends were cut back, 3 bases at V and 4 bases at J, with 16 bases in the middle. There are 15 residues in the CDR3. Germline V lookup: CDR1 LNHDA, CDR2 SQIVND (reference sequence). The CDR3 DNA reads as TGTGCCAGTAGTATTCGGCCTGCGGGTGATTACGAGCAGTACTTC. Its protein product is CASSIRPAGDYEQYF.

This sequence joins TRBV15 and TRBJ2-7; 12 bases line up with TRBD2. The CDR3 length is 18 residues. Looked up from germline, CDR1 is LNHNV and CDR2 is YYDKDF (reference sequence). V lost 5 bases to trimming and J lost 1 base; unmatched junction nucleotides: 12. Here the CDR3 DNA reads TGTGCCACCAGCGCTTGGACTAGCGGGGATCAGGTATCCTACGAGCAGTACTTC. Its translation is CATSAWTSGDQVSYEQYF.

This clone was found many times. The CDR3 region has the DNA TGCGCCAGCAGCCAAGATGTGAGCTCTGGGGCCAACGTCCTGACTTTC. Its translation: CASSQDVSSGANVLTF. The V call is TRBV4-3, the J call TRBJ2-6, with D unclear. There are 16 residues in the CDR3. V lost 0 bases to trimming and J lost 0 bases, with 6 bases between them. Germline-derived CDR1 and CDR2 are LGHNA and YSLEER.

This sequence joins TRBV7-9 and TRBJ2-1; perhaps TRBD2 as D (6 bases). V was cut by 5 bases and J by 0 bases, with 11 bases left in between. Germline V lookup: CDR1 SEHNR, CDR2 FQNEAQ (reference sequence). This CDR3 has 15 residues. CDR3 in DNA: TGTGCCAGCAGCCGTCCGGGAGCCTCCTACAATGAGCAGTTCTTC. This translates into CASSRPGASYNEQFF.

For this clone: The junction does not match germline at one end; this may be a read error. The rearrangement links TRBV5-1 to TRBJ2-7; D might be TRBD2 (6 bases). The CDR3 consists of 13 residues. The germline V gene encodes CDR1 SGHRS and CDR2 YFSETQ. The CDR3 DNA reads as TGCGCCAGCAGCTTTGCGGGGTCCTCCGAGCAGTACTTC. Its translation is CASSFAGSSEQYF.

The chain joins TRBV15 to TRBJ2-7; perhaps TRBD2 as D (5 bases). Germline V lookup: CDR1 LNHNV, CDR2 YYDKDF (reference sequence). There are 15 residues in the CDR3. V shed 3 bases and J shed 6 bases, with 18 bases lying between them. CDR3 nucleotide sequence: TGTGCCACCAGCAGCCCGCGGACTCGCGGGTCCGAGCAGTACTTC. This codes for CATSSPRTRGSEQYF.

This chain links TRBV9 with TRBJ1-4; TRBD1 might be the D (6 bases). V lost 0 bases and J 6 bases, leaving 15 bases between the germline ends. Germline lookup yields CDR1 SGDLS and CDR2 YYNGEE. The CDR3 spans 16 residues. The CDR3 reads CASSVGQDHVHEKLFF. The CDR3 bases are TGTGCCAGCAGCGTAGGACAGGACCACGTCCATGAAAAACTGTTTTTT. The full variable domain, in which reference TRBV9 and TRBJ1-4 provide the parts outside the CDR3, is DSGVTQTPKHLITATGQRVTLRCSPRSGDLSVYWYQQSLDQGLQFLIQYYNGEERAKGNILERFSAQQFPDLHSELNLSSLELGDSALYFCASSVGQDHVHEKLFFGSGTQLSVL.

The chain has TRBV28 and TRBJ2-2; 8 bases are a match to TRBD1. Germline V gene lookup returns CDR1 MDHEN and CDR2 SYDVKM. Trimming at V came to 7 bases and at J to 3 bases, leaving 7 bases not matched to a gene. This CDR3 contains 15 residues. Here the CDR3 reads CASKSLTGDTGELFF. CDR3 DNA sequence: TGTGCCAGCAAGAGTCTGACAGGGGACACCGGGGAGCTGTTTTTT.

The chain links TRBV14 to TRBJ2-5; 14 nucleotides line up with TRBD2. The CDR3 has 17 residues. CDR1 and CDR2 (germline): SGHDN, FVKESK. J was trimmed by 5 bases and V by 4 bases; bases with no gene match: 9. CDR3 in DNA: TGTGCCAGCAGCCTTTACGGACTAGCGGGAGGAGGTGAGACCCAGTACTTC. The encoded protein is CASSLYGLAGGGETQYF.

The table lists this clone with a count of one. V is TRBV5-1 and J is TRBJ2-1; 13 bases fit TRBD2. The CDR3 covers 16 residues. V was pared by 4 bases and J by 4 bases, with 5 bases of the junction left unmatched. The germline CDR1 and CDR2 sequences are SGHRS and YFSETQ. The CDR3 DNA sequence: TGCGCCAGCAGCCCAGGGACTAGCGGGACTTACAATGAGCAGTTCTTC. Encoded protein: CASSPGTSGTYNEQFF.

The chain carries TRBV15 and TRBJ1-4, with 8 positions matching TRBD1. Losses at the gene ends were 1 base for V and 4 bases for J; bases not matched to a gene: 5. This CDR3 contains 16 residues. Looked up from germline, CDR1 is LNHNV and CDR2 is YYDKDF (reference sequence). The CDR3 loop reads CATSRGTGQGNEKLFF. The CDR3 region has the DNA TGTGCCACCAGCAGAGGGACAGGACAGGGTAATGAAAAACTGTTTTTT.

The chain links TRBV27 to TRBJ2-1; TRBD1 aligns across 7 bases. This CDR3 contains 18 residues. The ends lost 5 bases at V and 4 bases at J; junction bases unmatched: 17. CDR1 MNHEY and CDR2 SMNVEV come from the germline V gene (reference sequence). This chain's CDR3 is CASSPTTGLRIGYNEQFF. The CDR3 nucleotides read TGTGCCAGCAGTCCCACGACAGGGTTGAGGATAGGGTACAATGAGCAGTTCTTC.

This chain links TRBV15 with TRBJ2-3, with D tentatively TRBD1 (6 bases). From germline, CDR1 is LNHNV and CDR2 YYDKDF (reference sequence). V was clipped by 4 bases and J by 2 bases, with 13 bases between them. CDR3 length: 15 amino acids. The CDR3 sequence: CATSTGQFDTDTQYF. Written as DNA, the CDR3 is TGTGCCACCAGCACCGGACAGTTTGACACAGATACGCAGTATTTT.

This sequence joins TRBV7-9 and TRBJ2-7; D gene unclear. V gave up 1 base and J gave up 3 bases, with 10 bases separating them. The CDR3 extends over 14 amino acids. The germline V gene encodes CDR1 SEHNR and CDR2 FQNEAQ (reference sequence). CDR3 coding DNA: TGTGCCAGCAGCTTAGACACAGACCTCTACGAGCAGTACTTC. It codes for CASSLDTDLYEQYF.

The chain joins TRBV13 to TRBJ2-4; D unresolved. The CDR3 has 14 residues. The V gene lost 1 base and the J gene lost 6 bases, with 10 bases spanning the gap. Looked up from germline, CDR1 is PRHDT and CDR2 is FYEKMQ (reference sequence). The CDR3 DNA reads TGTGCCAGCAGCTTAGCCCTACTCCCAAACATTCAGTACTTC. This encodes CASSLALLPNIQYF.

This chain links TRBV5-6 with TRBJ2-7; 10 nucleotides agree with TRBD2. CDR3 length: 15 amino acids. V was clipped by 3 bases and J by 7 bases; unmatched bases: 10. Germline-derived CDR1 and CDR2 are SGHDT and YYEEEE. CDR3 DNA: TGTGCCAGCAGCTCGTTAGCGGGAGGCCGTAAAGAGCAGTACTTC. Protein product: CASSSLAGGRKEQYF. The full variable domain, its missing parts supplied by reference TRBV5-6 and TRBJ2-7, is DAGVTQSPTHLIKTRGQQVTLRCSPKSGHDTVSWYQQALGQGPQFIFQYYEEEERQRGNFPDRFSGHQFPNYSSELNVNALLLGDSALYLCASSSLAGGRKEQYFGPGTRLTVT.

This clone was seen just once. The chain uses TRBV5-1 and TRBJ1-2; 10 bases fit TRBD1. The V gene end was trimmed by 1 base and the J gene end by 3 bases; junction bases not matched to a gene: 3. The CDR3 totals 15 residues. Germline CDR1 SGHRS, CDR2 YFSETQ. CDR3 in amino acids: CASSLRGQGDYGYTF. The CDR3 region has the DNA TGCGCCAGCAGCTTGCGCGGACAGGGGGACTATGGCTACACCTTC.

Only a few counts were recorded for this clone. The chain couples TRBV2 to TRBJ2-1; tentatively, D is TRBD2 (5 bases). The CDR3 contains 13 residues. CDR1 is SNHLY and CDR2 is FYNNEI in the germline V gene. Trimming pared 4 bases from V and 5 bases from J, leaving 9 bases between. CDR3 DNA: TGTGCCAGCAGTGTTTGGCGGGACAATGAGCAGTTCTTC. It codes for CASSVWRDNEQFF.

V and J are TRBV28 and TRBJ2-2, with a possible D match to TRBD1 (5 bases). The CDR3 is 16 amino acids. V was pared by 1 base and J by 1 base, with 10 bases between. Per the germline V gene, CDR1 is MDHEN and CDR2 is SYDVKM. The CDR3 loop reads CASSLSVQGNTGELFF. DNA for the CDR3: TGTGCCAGCAGTTTATCCGTTCAGGGGAACACCGGGGAGCTGTTTTTT. Variable domain in full (rest from reference TRBV28 and TRBJ2-2): DVKVTQSSRYLVKRTGEKVFLECVQDMDHENMFWYRQDPGLGLRLIYFSYDVKMKEKGDIPEGYSVSREKKERFSLILESASTNQTSMYLCASSLSVQGNTGELFFGEGSRLTVL.

The chain uses TRBV27 and TRBJ2-7; no clear D gene. Trimming removed 3 bases at V and 3 bases at J, with 18 bases between. The CDR3 totals 16 residues. Germline loops: CDR1 MNHEY, CDR2 SMNVEV (reference sequence). The CDR3 sequence: CASSLQVTSVGYEQYF. The CDR3 nucleotides are TGTGCCAGCAGTTTGCAGGTTACATCAGTCGGCTACGAGCAGTACTTC.

The J gene is TRBJ2-1, the V gene TRBV19; 7 bases fit TRBD2. The CDR3 is 14 amino acids. The ends lost 3 bases at V and 10 bases at J; junction bases unmatched: 9. CDR1 and CDR2 (germline): LNHDA, SQIVND (reference sequence). The CDR3 is CASSISGTSFEQFF. CDR3 nucleotide sequence: TGTGCCAGTAGTATCAGCGGGACCTCATTCGAGCAGTTCTTC.

This clone is termed large. This chain uses TRBV6-5 with TRBJ2-7; 7 nucleotides align to TRBD1. Looked up from germline, CDR1 is MNHEY and CDR2 is SVGAGI. This CDR3 spans 13 amino acids. Trimming at V came to 10 bases and at J to 0 bases, leaving 6 bases not matched to a gene. CDR3 sequence reads: CATTTGDSYEQYF. Written as DNA, the CDR3 is TGTGCCACTACAACAGGGGACTCCTACGAGCAGTACTTC.

The chain carries TRBV6-5 and TRBJ2-7; 8 bases line up with TRBD2. The CDR3 is 16 amino acids. Germline-derived CDR1 and CDR2 are MNHEY and SVGAGI. V trimming: 0 bases; J trimming: 4 bases; junction bases outside the gene matches: 8. The CDR3 nucleotides are TGTGCCAGCAGTTACTCAGCTAGCGGGTTATCTTACGAGCAGTACTTC. This sequence encodes CASSYSASGLSYEQYF.

V usage is TRBV6-1 and J usage is TRBJ2-1, with 9 bases that match TRBD2. Germline V lookup: CDR1 MNHNS, CDR2 SASEGT. Trimming cost V 2 bases and J 9 bases; bases outside gene matches: 8. The CDR3 has 15 residues. This chain's CDR3 is CASSESSGSVGEQFF. As DNA, the CDR3 is TGTGCCAGCAGTGAAAGTAGCGGGAGCGTCGGTGAGCAGTTCTTC.